The entry that follows covers one T cell receptor beta chain sequence. What it binds is unknown. The CDR3 consists of 12 residues. V lost 10 bases to trimming and J lost 5 bases; unmatched junction nucleotides: 4. Germline loops: CDR1 MDHEN, CDR2 SYDVKM. The data were taken from a study of cytomegalovirus exposure and HLA in healthy donors. Clones were read by immunoSEQ multiplex PCR, and TCRdb kept only the in-frame ones, dropping some. The sample lists 90,000 to 150,000 clones; about 83% were seen once. Study-wide results and limits: Cytomegalovirus association was assigned to about 150 TCR beta chains. Rarity marked most TCR sequences, yet some public TCRs occurred in many donors.

Sequencing input: PBMCs. The chain couples TRBV28 to TRBJ1-4, with TRBD1 identical over 7 bases. The TCR was taken from a woman aged 30 to 39 in good health and CMV-seronegative. The CDR3 sequence is CATMTGNEKLFF. As DNA, the CDR3 is TGTGCCACGATGACAGGGAATGAAAAACTGTTTTTT.